Sequencing of this TCR beta chain was carried out in a study of Ad26.COV2.S vaccination and SARS-CoV-2 variants. Whole-study findings and limits: Vaccine recipients showed a spike-specific TCR breadth that was higher than in placebo recipients.

TCRdb's copy holds only in-frame clones and misses some; the assay was immunoSEQ multiplex PCR. The sample gives around 320,000 clones, more than 70% of which show up once; around 2% is in the top ten. Sample treatment: roughly 18 received Ad26.COV2.S at low or high dose, single or two shots; about 5 received placebo; per-sample allocation not given. After the first vaccine or placebo injection, samples were drawn on day 63. Recruitment in Boston yielded a donor of adult age, 18-55 years. Comment on this clone: No antigen is known for it. An end of the junction differs from the germline gene, which may be a read error.

This CDR3 comprises 14 residues. Germline CDR1 LNHDA, CDR2 SQIVND (reference sequence). This specimen consisted of peripheral blood, obtained in a trial of Ad26.COV2.S vaccine versus placebo. The clonotype was recovered from a person between 18 and 65 years old who received the Ad26.COV2.S COVID-19 vaccine or a placebo. The chain has TRBV19 and TRBJ2-4; D might be TRBD2 (7 bases). CDR3 nucleotides: TGTGCCAGTAGTATAGATGGCATGGGGGGGCGGTTAAGGTTC. Translated: CASSIDGMGGRLRF.